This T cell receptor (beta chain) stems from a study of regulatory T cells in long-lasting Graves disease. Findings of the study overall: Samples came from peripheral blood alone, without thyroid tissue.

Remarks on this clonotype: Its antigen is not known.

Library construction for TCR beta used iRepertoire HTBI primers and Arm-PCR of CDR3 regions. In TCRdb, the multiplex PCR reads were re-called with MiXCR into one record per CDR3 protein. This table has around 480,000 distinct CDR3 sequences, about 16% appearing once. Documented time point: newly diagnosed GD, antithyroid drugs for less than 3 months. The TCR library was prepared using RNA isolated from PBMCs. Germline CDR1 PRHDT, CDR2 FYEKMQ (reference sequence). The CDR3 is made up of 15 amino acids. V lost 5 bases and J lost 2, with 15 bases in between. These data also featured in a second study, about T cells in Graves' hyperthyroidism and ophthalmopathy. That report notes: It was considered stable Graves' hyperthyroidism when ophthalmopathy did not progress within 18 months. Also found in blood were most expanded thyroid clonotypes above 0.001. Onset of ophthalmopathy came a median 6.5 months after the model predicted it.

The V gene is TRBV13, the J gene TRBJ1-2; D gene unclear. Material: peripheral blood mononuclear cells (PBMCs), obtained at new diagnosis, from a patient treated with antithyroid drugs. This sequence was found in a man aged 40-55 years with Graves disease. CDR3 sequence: CASSAPGAPNYGYTF. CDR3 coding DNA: TGTGCCAGCAGCGCGCCGGGAGCACCAAACTATGGCTACACCTTC.